The next 4 T cell receptor beta chains were all read from a single sample in a study of OX40 agonist ivuxolimab in advanced cancers. Sequencing was performed with immunoSEQ multiplex PCR; in TCRdb, only in-frame clones are kept and a portion is missing. The sample contains 65,000 to 90,000 clones, just over 85% of which appear only once. Sequenced material: CD4+ or CD8+ T cells sorted from blood, taken in a trial of the OX40 agonist ivuxolimab. These receptor sequences come from an adult with an advanced solid tumor such as melanoma, head and neck, liver or kidney cancer.

The chain employs TRBV7-2 and TRBJ1-2, with D unresolved. V was trimmed by 1 base and J by 4 bases, leaving 13 bases between them. CDR1 is SGHTA and CDR2 is FQGNSA in the germline V gene. The CDR3 totals 15 residues. CDR3 nucleotide sequence: TGTGCCAGCAGCTTAGGGGCAGGTGGGGTCTATGGCTACACCTTC. This encodes CASSLGAGGVYGYTF.

The CDR3 spells CASSRTGGFYGYTF. Here the CDR3 DNA reads TGTGCCAGTAGTAGGACAGGGGGCTTCTATGGCTACACCTTC. This chain uses TRBV19 with TRBJ1-2; 11 bases match TRBD1. The CDR3 has 14 residues. Per the germline V gene, CDR1 is LNHDA and CDR2 is SQIVND (reference sequence). V gave up 4 bases and J gave up 4 bases; unmatched junction bases: 2.

This sequence joins TRBV7-9 and TRBJ2-1; D not resolved. This CDR3 has 13 amino acids. In germline, CDR1 is SEHNR, CDR2 FQNEAQ (reference sequence). Trimming removed 4 bases at V and 5 bases at J, with 9 bases between. CDR3 in amino acids: CASSSLGDNEQFF. The CDR3 nucleotides are TGTGCCAGCAGCTCCCTTGGGGACAATGAGCAGTTCTTC. Combining the CDR3 with reference TRBV7-9 and TRBJ2-1 gives the whole variable domain DTGVSQNPRHKITKRGQNVTFRCDPISEHNRLYWYRQTLGQGPEFLTYFQNEAQLEKSRLLSDRFSAERPKGSFSTLEIQRTEQGDSAMYLCASSSLGDNEQFFGPGTRLTVL.

This rearrangement joins TRBV5-4 to TRBJ1-4; the D is unclear. The CDR3 has 15 amino acids. Germline V gives CDR1 SGHNT, CDR2 YYREEE (reference sequence). V was pared by 5 bases and J by 5 bases, with 16 bases between. The CDR3 coding sequence is TGTGCCAGCAGTAATTACGAAAGGGAGAATGAAAAACTGTTTTTT. Translated: CASSNYERENEKLFF.